This entry is about one T cell receptor (beta chain). Using immunoSEQ multiplex PCR, the repertoire was profiled, and TCRdb retains in-frame clones only, with some absent. Of over 50,000 clones in the sample, approximately 92% were seen once. The data belong to a study of T cell changes during pregnancy in multiple sclerosis. The length of the CDR3 is 19 residues. Germline loops: CDR1 SGHVS, CDR2 FNYEAQ. V gave up 5 bases and J gave up 3 bases, with 26 bases separating them. The chain combines TRBV7-6 with TRBJ2-1, with D perhaps matching TRBD2 (8 bases). The specimen comprised peripheral blood, sampled in the first trimester of pregnancy. The TCR was taken from a female donor with multiple sclerosis, enrolled in a pregnancy study. The CDR3 nucleotides are TGTGCCAGCAGCAAGGGACAGCCCTGGGGTAGCGGGAACTACAATGAGCAGTTCTTC. Its translation is CASSKGQPWGSGNYNEQFF.